These T cell receptor beta chains were read from a single sample in a study of memory CD4+ T cells and cytomegalovirus serostatus. The assay was immunoSEQ multiplex PCR, and TCRdb's table has in-frame clones only and misses some. This repertoire shows 40,000 to 55,000 clones, over 60% found once; its top ten account for under 1.5%. The sequencing input was memory CD4+ T cells from blood. The receptors here all came from an adult in good health and CMV-seropositive. The conserved cysteine and the conserved F or W are not part of the CDR3 here. The order of the fields is D gene, V gene, CDR3 protein. D genes are given only for firm matches.

-	TRBV7-2	ASSPQGNEQF
TRBD1	TRBV19	ASSAGTGLFNEQF
TRBD2	TRBV5-6	ASSFFKTSGRTDTQY
-	TRBV6-1	ASSEGRSRINYGYT
-	TRBV6-1	ATVGGSDTQY
-	TRBV4-1	ASSQDFTGKQY
-	TRBV13	ASSAVRGREAF
-	TRBV7-2	ASSPPPPHNEQF
-	TRBV5-6	ASSREFVNSPLH
-	TRBV27	ASSLSPGTQY
-	TRBV19	ASSPPGSSTNEKLF
-	TRBV19	ASSISHTTANYGYT
-	TRBV9	ASSPPSYNEQF
-	TRBV18	ASSPGVNTIY
-	TRBV5-1	ASSPLQGSHGYT
-	TRBV5-1	ASSHRGREPNTEAF
-	TRBV2	ASSVGQGGYGYT
-	TRBV5-1	ASSLGGPATDTQY
TRBD2	TRBV18	ASSPTKLAGGYEQY
TRBD1	TRBV9	ASSTGTGSMQPQH
-	TRBV5-1	ASSLGGSSTEAF
TRBD1	TRBV30	AAGQAGDQPQH